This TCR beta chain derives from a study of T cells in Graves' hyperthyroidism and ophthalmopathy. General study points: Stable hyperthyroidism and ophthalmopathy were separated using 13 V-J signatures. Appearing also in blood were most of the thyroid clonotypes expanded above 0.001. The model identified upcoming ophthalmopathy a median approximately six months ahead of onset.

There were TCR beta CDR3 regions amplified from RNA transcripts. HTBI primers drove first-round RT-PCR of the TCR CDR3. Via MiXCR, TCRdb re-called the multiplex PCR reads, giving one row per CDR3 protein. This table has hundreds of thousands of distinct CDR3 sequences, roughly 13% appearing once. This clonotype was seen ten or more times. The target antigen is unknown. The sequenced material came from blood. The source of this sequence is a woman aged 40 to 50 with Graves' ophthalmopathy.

CDR3 sequence: CASSVQDDDLAGNLYEQYF. The CDR3 DNA is TGTGCCAGCAGCGTACAGGATGACGATTTAGCGGGAAACCTCTACGAGCAGTACTTC. The rearrangement links TRBV9 to TRBJ2-7; 8 nucleotides line up with TRBD2. Germline V gene lookup returns CDR1 SGDLS and CDR2 YYNGEE. V dropped 1 base and J dropped 3; count of bases not matched to a gene: 18. The CDR3 is 19 amino acids.